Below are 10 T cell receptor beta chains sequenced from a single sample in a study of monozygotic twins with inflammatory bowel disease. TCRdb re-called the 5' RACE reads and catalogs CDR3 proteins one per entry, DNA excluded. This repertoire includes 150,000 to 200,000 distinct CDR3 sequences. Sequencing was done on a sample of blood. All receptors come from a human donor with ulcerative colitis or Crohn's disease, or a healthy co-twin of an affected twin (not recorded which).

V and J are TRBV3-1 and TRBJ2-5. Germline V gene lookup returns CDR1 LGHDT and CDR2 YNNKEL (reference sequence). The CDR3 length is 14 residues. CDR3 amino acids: CASSQDGSWETQYF.

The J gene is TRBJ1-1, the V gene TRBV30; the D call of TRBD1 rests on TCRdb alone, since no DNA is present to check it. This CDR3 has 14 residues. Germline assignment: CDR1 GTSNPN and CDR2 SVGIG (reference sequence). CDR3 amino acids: CAWSATGTGIEAFF.

Here the CDR3 reads CSVEFMNGRTGELFF. V is TRBV29-1 and J is TRBJ2-2. CDR3 size: 15 residues. Germline V lookup: CDR1 SQVTM, CDR2 ANQGSEA.

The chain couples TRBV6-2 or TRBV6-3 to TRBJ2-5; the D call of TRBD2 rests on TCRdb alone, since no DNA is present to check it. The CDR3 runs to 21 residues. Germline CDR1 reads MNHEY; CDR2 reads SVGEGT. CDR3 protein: CASSYSRDQTSGRPYQETQYF.

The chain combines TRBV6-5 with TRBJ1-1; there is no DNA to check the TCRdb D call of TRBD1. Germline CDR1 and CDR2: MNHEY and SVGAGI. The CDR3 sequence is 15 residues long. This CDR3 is CASSYSQDRDTEAFF.

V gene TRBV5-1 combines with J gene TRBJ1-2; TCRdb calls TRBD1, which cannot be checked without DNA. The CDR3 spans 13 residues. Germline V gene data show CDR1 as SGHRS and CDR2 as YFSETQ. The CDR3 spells CASSPTGGRGYTF.

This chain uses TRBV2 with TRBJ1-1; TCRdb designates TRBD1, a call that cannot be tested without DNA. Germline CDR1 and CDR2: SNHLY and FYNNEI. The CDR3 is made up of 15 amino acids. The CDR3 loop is CASSEEWTVSAEAFF.

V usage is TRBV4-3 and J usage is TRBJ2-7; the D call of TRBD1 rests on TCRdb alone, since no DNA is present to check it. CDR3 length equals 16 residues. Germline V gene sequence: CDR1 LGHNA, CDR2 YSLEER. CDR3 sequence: CASSQDRFGTGYEQYF.

CDR3 amino acids: CASSFTGQAEAFF. The chain has TRBV5-1 and TRBJ1-1. Germline CDR1 and CDR2: SGHRS and YFSETQ. There are 13 residues in the CDR3.

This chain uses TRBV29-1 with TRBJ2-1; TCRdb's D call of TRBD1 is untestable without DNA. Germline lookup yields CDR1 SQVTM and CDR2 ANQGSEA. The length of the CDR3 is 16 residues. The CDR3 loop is CSVEDPGQGVYNEQFF.